This T cell receptor beta chain was captured by sequencing in a study of T-cell reconstitution after alpha-beta-depleted transplantation in children. Findings and caveats of the study: One year post-transplant, T-cell counts and diversity were largely derived from T cells produced anew. Expanded graft clones numbering several hundred reportedly gave rise to alpha-beta T cells about two months after transplant.

Preparation of the TCRbeta library was carried out with unique molecular identifiers. A single record per CDR3 protein comes from TCRdb applying MiXCR to the PCR reads. Among 530,000 or so distinct CDR3 sequences listed, over 25% were seen once. As for this clonotype: Antigen specificity is unknown.

This sample comprised PBMCs, obtained before TCRalphabeta/CD19-depleted stem cell transplant. The TCR originated in a boy younger than two with Wiskott-Aldrich syndrome, due to receive a stem cell transplant.

The CDR3 DNA sequence: TGCGCCAGCAGCTTGGGTCTGGGGATACAGACCCAGTACTTC. Its translation: CASSLGLGIQTQYF. The chain couples TRBV5-1 to TRBJ2-5; D is ambiguous. V was shortened by 0 bases and J by 6 bases, with 12 bases between the two germline ends. Germline CDR1 reads SGHRS; CDR2 reads YFSETQ. This CDR3 is 14 amino acids long.